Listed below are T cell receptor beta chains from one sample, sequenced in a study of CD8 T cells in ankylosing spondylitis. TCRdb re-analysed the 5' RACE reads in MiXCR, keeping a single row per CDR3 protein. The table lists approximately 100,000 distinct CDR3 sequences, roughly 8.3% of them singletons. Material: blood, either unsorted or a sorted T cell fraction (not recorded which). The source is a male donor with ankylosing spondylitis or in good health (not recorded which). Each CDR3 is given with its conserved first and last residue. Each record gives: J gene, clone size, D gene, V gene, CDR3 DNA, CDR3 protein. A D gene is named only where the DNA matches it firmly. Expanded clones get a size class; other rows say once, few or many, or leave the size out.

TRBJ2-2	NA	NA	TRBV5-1	TGCGCCAGCAGCCCGAATTCATGGTGGGAGGACTTCGGGGAGCTGTTTTTT	CASSPNSWWEDFGELFF
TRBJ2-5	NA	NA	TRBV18	TGTGCCAGCTCACCACGCGCCAACCAAGAGACCCAGTACTTC	CASSPRANQETQYF
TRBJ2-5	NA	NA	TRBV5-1	TGCGCCAGCAGCTGGGTTTCGAATCCCCAAGAGACCCAGTACTTC	CASSWVSNPQETQYF
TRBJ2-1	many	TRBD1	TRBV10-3	TGTGCCATCAGTGGGATTACAGGGGGTAATGAGCAGTTCTTC	CAISGITGGNEQFF
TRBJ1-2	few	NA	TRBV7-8	TGTGCCAGCAGCTCCCGGGGCGTGGAGGTCGATGGCTACACCTTC	CASSSRGVEVDGYTF
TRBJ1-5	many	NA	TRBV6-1	TGTGCCAGCAGGCTGAGCTTGGGGGATCAGCCCCAGCATTTT	CASRLSLGDQPQHF
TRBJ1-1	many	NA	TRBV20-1	TGCAGTGCTAGAGAAGGCCGGCGGGGCACTGAAGCTTTCTTT	CSAREGRRGTEAFF
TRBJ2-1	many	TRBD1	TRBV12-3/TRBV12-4	TGTGCCAGCAGTTCAGGGGGACGCTCTTTCAATGAGCAGTTCTTC	CASSSGGRSFNEQFF
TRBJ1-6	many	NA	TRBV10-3	TGTGCCACCGAAAATGGAAATTCACCCCTCCACTTT	CATENGNSPLHF
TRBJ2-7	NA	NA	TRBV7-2	TGTGCCAGCAGCTTAGGAATTGTATACAGGGCCGAGCAGTACTTC	CASSLGIVYRAEQYF
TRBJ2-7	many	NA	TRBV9	TGTGCCAGCAGCGCCCACACCACCAGCTACGAGCAGTACTTC	CASSAHTTSYEQYF
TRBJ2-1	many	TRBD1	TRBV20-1	TGCAGCTTGCAGGTTGTTTGGGACAGTAGTTACAATGAGCAGTTCTTC	CSLQVVWDSSYNEQFF
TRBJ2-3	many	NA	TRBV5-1	TGCGCCAGCAGCTTTAATCCGCGGGATACGCAGTATTTT	CASSFNPRDTQYF
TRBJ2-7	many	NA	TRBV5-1	TGCGCCAGCAGCCGGGACTTCCTCGAGCAGTACTTC	CASSRDFLEQYF
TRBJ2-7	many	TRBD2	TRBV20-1	TGCAGTGCTAGACTAGCGGGAGTGGACCAATCGTACTTC	CSARLAGVDQSYF
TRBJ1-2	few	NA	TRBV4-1	TGCGCCAGCAGCCAAGGTCCCCGGGGGGGCTATGGCTACACCTTC	CASSQGPRGGYGYTF